This T cell receptor (beta chain) appears in the sequencing data of a study of cytomegalovirus exposure and HLA in healthy donors. This clone was counted only a few times. The antigen remains unidentified. Overall study findings and caveats: As was reported, the classifier diagnosed cytomegalovirus status with high specificity and sensitivity. Overall, some 160 TCR beta chains were annotated as cytomegalovirus-associated.

The CDR3 spans 13 residues. Germline CDR1 is SGHTA and CDR2 is FQGNSA. Healthy bone marrow donors made up the cohort. Primers included in the PCR were 60 Vbeta and 13 Jbeta primers. The protocol was immunoSEQ multiplex PCR, while the TCRdb copy is restricted to in-frame clones and leaves out a portion. The data show over 200,000 clones, approximately 81% seen once. This clonotype was sampled from a human donor in good health. The gene calls are TRBV7-2 and TRBJ2-5; maybe TRBD2 (5 bases). The better agreement between TRBJ2-7 and the DNA end casts doubt on the J call. The sequenced material came from PBMCs. The DNA for the CDR3 is TGTGCCAGCAGCTTAGTTGCGGGCTACGAGCAGTACTTC. Translating gives CASSLVAGYEQYF.